Following are 13 T cell receptor beta chains from one sample sequenced in a study of shared clonotypes between healthy human individuals. The table came from immunoSEQ multiplex PCR; TCRdb's copy has only in-frame clones and leaves some out. Counted here are fewer than 400,000 clones, over 65% occurring once; the ten biggest clones make up 10%. The sequenced sample was memory CD4+ T cells sorted from blood. The sample's subset: CD45RA-negative fraction. The receptors stem from a man aged 25-40 years in good health.

This clone turned up a few times. V and J are TRBV7-2 and TRBJ1-1; 7 positions agree with TRBD1. The J segment lost 1 base and the V segment lost 3 bases, leaving 11 bases of the junction unmatched. Germline V gives CDR1 SGHTA, CDR2 FQGNSA. There are 17 residues in the CDR3. CDR3 in DNA: TGTGCCAGCAGCTTGCCGCAGGGGGGGGCAGGGAACACTGAAGCTTTCTTT. Amino acid sequence: CASSLPQGGAGNTEAFF.

The gene calls are TRBV6-1 and TRBJ1-4; tentative D call: TRBD1 (6 bases). V lost 6 bases and J lost 8, with 16 bases in between. Germline CDR1 and CDR2: MNHNS and SASEGT. The CDR3 consists of 14 residues. For the CDR3, the DNA is TGTGCCAGCAGCGGCCCAGGGGAGGTCGAAAAACTGTTTTTT. Translation gives CASSGPGEVEKLFF.

The chain uses TRBV11-2 and TRBJ2-7; perhaps TRBD2 as D (5 bases). Trimming took 5 bases from V and 2 from J, leaving 13 bases between them. There are 14 residues in the CDR3. Germline values: CDR1 SGHAT, CDR2 FQNNGV. CDR3 bases: TGTGCCAGCAGCCCCCTTGGACTCCCCTACGAGCAGTACTTC. Amino acids: CASSPLGLPYEQYF.

The chain employs TRBV11-3 and TRBJ2-7, with TRBD1 matching 7 bases. V gave up 5 bases and J gave up 1 base; unmatched junction bases: 5. Germline assignment: CDR1 SGHNT and CDR2 YENEEA. The CDR3 is 14 residues long. The CDR3 nucleotides are TGTGCCAGCAGCCATCGACAGGGTTCCTACGAGCAGTACTTC. This encodes CASSHRQGSYEQYF.

The V and J genes are TRBV6-5 and TRBJ2-3, with D perhaps assigned TRBD1 or TRBD2 (6 bases each). Trimming took off 0 bases at V and 4 bases at J, with 14 bases between the two ends. Per the germline V gene, CDR1 is MNHEY and CDR2 is SVGAGI. CDR3 size: 16 residues. The CDR3, as DNA: TGTGCCAGCAGTTACTCAGGAGGGGGGCCCGCAGATACGCAGTATTTT. It codes for CASSYSGGGPADTQYF.

This rearrangement joins TRBV11-2 to TRBJ2-5; no clear D. This CDR3 is built from 12 residues. The germline V gene has CDR1 SGHAT and CDR2 FQNNGV. The V and J ends lost 2 bases and 7 bases respectively, with 8 bases between them. The CDR3 is CASSLIVGTQYF. The CDR3 DNA reads as TGTGCCAGCAGCTTAATCGTGGGGACCCAGTACTTC. Together with reference TRBV11-2 and TRBJ2-5, the CDR3 gives the full variable domain: EAGVAQSPRYKIIEKRQSVAFWCNPISGHATLYWYQQILGQGPKLLIQFQNNGVVDDSQLPKDRFSAERLKGVDSTLKIQPAKLEDSAVYLCASSLIVGTQYFGPGTRLLVL.

The V gene is TRBV5-8, the J gene TRBJ1-4; the D gene is possibly TRBD1 (5 bases). Germline CDR1 is SGHTS and CDR2 is YDEGEE. Deletions cut 3 bases from V and 4 bases from J, with 16 bases between. The CDR3 loop spans 16 amino acids. CDR3 residues: CASSSRLQGFNEKLFF. In nucleotides, the CDR3 is TGTGCCAGCAGCTCCCGACTTCAGGGTTTTAATGAAAAACTGTTTTTT.

V is TRBV11-2 and J is TRBJ2-1; TRBD1 matches 7 bases. The germline gives CDR1 SGHAT, CDR2 FQNNGV. V gave up 2 bases and J gave up 4 bases; unmatched junction bases: 2. This CDR3 has 14 residues. The CDR3 spells CASSLRGQYNEQFF. The CDR3 DNA sequence: TGTGCCAGCAGCTTAAGGGGACAGTACAATGAGCAGTTCTTC.

The chain employs TRBV7-9 and TRBJ2-7; tentatively, D is TRBD2 (5 bases). The CDR3 has 13 amino acids. Deletions cut 5 bases from V and 11 bases from J, with 19 bases between. Germline V gives CDR1 SEHNR, CDR2 FQNEAQ (reference sequence). CDR3: CASSPQSGVQEYF. The CDR3 coding sequence is TGTGCCAGCAGCCCTCAGTCCGGGGTTCAGGAGTACTTC.

The chain links TRBV7-3 to TRBJ2-3; no clear D. The CDR3 consists of 14 residues. V was clipped by 4 bases and J by 2 bases, with 10 bases between them. The V gene's germline CDR1 is SGHTA and CDR2 FQGTGA. The CDR3 sequence: CASSSNSVTDTQYF. CDR3 coding DNA: TGTGCCAGCAGCTCCAACAGCGTCACAGATACGCAGTATTTT.

The CDR3 spells CASSLAAGGRGVASETQYF. CDR3 sequence (DNA): TGCGCCAGCAGCTTGGCGGCAGGGGGCAGGGGCGTCGCGAGCGAGACCCAGTACTTC. V and J are TRBV5-1 and TRBJ2-5; 8 nucleotides line up with TRBD1. CDR1 and CDR2 from the germline V gene are SGHRS and YFSETQ. V dropped 0 bases and J dropped 5; count of bases not matched to a gene: 18. This CDR3 has 19 residues.

J is TRBJ2-2 and V is TRBV5-1; 11 bases are a match to TRBD2. Germline V gives CDR1 SGHRS, CDR2 YFSETQ. This CDR3 is 15 amino acids long. The trim removed 3 bases at V and 6 bases at J, leaving 4 bases unmatched. The DNA of the CDR3 is TGCGCCAGCAGCTCCGGGACTAGCGGAGCCGGGGAGCTGTTTTTT. This translates into CASSSGTSGAGELFF.

V usage is TRBV10-2 and J usage is TRBJ2-7, with 10 bases matching TRBD2. The trim removed 10 bases at V and 6 bases at J, leaving 9 bases unmatched. The CDR3 runs 13 residues. Looked up from germline, CDR1 is WSHSY and CDR2 is SAAADI. The CDR3 DNA follows: TGCGCCACCCTCCGGACTAGCGGCGGCGAGCAGTACTTC. Translated, it gives CATLRTSGGEQYF.